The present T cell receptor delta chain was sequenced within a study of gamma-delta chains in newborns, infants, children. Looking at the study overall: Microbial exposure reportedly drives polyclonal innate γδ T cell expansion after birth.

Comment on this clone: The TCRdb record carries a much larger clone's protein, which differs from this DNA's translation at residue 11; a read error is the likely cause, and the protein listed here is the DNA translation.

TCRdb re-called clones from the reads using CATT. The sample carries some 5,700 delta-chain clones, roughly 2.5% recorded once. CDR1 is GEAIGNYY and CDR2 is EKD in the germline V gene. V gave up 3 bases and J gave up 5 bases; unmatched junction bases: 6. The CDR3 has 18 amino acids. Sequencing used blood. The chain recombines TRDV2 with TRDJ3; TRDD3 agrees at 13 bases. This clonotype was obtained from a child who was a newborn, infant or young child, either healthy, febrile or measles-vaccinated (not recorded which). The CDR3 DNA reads TGTGCCTGTGACGTACTGGGGGATACGTCCCGGGACACCCGACAGATGTTTTTC. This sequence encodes CACDVLGDTSRDTRQMFF.